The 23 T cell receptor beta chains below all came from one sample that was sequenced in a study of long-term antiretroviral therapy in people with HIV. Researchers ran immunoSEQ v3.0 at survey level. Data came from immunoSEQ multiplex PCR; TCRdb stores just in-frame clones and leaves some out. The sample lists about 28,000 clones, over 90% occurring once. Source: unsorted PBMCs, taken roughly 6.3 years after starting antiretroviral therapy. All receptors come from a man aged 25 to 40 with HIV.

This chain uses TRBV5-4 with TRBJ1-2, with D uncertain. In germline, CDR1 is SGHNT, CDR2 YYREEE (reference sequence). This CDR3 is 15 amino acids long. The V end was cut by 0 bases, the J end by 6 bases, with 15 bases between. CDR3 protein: CASSLGGPAKNGYTF. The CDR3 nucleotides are TGTGCCAGCAGCTTGGGAGGTCCCGCAAAAAATGGCTACACCTTC. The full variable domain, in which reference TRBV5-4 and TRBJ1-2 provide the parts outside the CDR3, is ETGVTQSPTHLIKTRGQQVTLRCSSQSGHNTVSWYQQALGQGPQFIFQYYREEENGRGNFPPRFSGLQFPNYSSELNVNALELDDSALYLCASSLGGPAKNGYTFGSGTRLTVV.

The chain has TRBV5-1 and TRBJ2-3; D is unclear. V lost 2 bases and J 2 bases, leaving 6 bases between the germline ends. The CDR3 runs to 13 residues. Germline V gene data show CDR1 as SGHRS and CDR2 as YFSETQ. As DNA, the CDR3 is TGCGCCAGCAGCTTTTCCTTCACAGATACGCAGTATTTT. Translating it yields CASSFSFTDTQYF.

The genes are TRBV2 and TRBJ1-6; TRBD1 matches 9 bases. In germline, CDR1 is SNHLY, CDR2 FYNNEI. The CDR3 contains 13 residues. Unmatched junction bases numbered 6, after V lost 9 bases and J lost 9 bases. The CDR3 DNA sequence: TGTGCCAGGAGACAGGGGGACGGTTCACCCCTCCACTTT. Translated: CARRQGDGSPLHF.

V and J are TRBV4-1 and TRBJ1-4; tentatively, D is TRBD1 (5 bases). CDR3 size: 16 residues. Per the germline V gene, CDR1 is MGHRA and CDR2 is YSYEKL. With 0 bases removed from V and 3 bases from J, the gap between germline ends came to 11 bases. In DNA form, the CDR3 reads TGCGCCAGCAGCCAAGATAAGGGGTTTGCTAATGAAAAACTGTTTTTT. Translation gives CASSQDKGFANEKLFF.

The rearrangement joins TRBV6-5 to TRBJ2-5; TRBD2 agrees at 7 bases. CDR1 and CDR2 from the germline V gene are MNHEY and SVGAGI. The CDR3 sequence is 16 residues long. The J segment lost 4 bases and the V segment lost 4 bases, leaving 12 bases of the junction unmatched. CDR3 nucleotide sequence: TGTGCCAGCAGTTCCCCGCCGGGCGGGGGAGGAGAGACCCAGTACTTC. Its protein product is CASSSPPGGGGETQYF.

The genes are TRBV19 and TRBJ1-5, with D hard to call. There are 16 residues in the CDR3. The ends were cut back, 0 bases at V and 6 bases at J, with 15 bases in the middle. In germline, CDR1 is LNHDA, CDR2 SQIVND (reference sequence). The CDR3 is CASSIDLGGATQPQHF. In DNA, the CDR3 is TGTGCCAGTAGTATAGATCTAGGAGGCGCCACTCAGCCCCAGCATTTT.

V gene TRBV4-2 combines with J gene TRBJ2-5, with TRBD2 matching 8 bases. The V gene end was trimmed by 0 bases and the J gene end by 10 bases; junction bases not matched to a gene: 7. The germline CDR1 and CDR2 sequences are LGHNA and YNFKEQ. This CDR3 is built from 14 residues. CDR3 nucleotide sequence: TGTGCCAGCAGCCAAGAACGGGGGGGGCGAATCCAGTACTTC. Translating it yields CASSQERGGRIQYF.

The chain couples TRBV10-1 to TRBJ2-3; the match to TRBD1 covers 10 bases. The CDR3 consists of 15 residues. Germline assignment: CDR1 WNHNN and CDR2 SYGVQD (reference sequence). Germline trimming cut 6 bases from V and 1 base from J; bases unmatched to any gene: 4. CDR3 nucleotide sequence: TGCGCCAGCAGGGGGACAGGGGTATGCACAGATACGCAGTATTTT. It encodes CASRGTGVCTDTQYF.

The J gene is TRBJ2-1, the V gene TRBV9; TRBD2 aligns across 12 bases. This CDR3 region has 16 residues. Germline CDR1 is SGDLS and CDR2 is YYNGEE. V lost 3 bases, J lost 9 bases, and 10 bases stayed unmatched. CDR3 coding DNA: TGTGCCAGCAGCGCAAGGACTAGCGGGACCCACCGTGAGCAGTTCTTC. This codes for CASSARTSGTHREQFF.

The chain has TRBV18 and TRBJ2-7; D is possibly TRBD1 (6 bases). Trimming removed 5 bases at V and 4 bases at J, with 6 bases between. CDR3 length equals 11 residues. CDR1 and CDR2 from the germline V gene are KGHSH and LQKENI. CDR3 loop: CASSTGYEQYF. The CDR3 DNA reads TGTGCCAGCTCAACAGGGTACGAGCAGTACTTC. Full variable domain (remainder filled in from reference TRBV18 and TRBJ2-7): NAGVMQNPRHLVRRRGQEARLRCSPMKGHSHVYWYRQLPEEGLKFMVYLQKENIIDESGMPKERFSAEFPKEGPSILRIQQVVRGDSAAYFCASSTGYEQYFGPGTRLTVT.

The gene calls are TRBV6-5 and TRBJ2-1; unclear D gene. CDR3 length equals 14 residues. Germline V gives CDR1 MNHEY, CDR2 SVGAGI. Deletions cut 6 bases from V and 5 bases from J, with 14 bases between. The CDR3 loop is CASSNSLQNNEQFF. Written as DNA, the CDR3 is TGTGCCAGCAGCAACTCACTCCAGAACAATGAGCAGTTCTTC.

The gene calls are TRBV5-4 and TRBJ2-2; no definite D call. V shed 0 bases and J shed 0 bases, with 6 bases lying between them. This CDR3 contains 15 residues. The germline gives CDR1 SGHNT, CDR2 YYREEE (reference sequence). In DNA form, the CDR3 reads TGTGCCAGCAGCTTGGGAGCCCCGAACACCGGGGAGCTGTTTTTT. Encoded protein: CASSLGAPNTGELFF.

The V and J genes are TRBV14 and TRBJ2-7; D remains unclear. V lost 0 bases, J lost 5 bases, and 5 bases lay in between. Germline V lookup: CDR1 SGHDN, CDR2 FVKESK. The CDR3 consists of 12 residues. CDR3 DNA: TGTGCCAGCAGCCAAGATCTCCACGAGCAGTACTTC. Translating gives CASSQDLHEQYF.

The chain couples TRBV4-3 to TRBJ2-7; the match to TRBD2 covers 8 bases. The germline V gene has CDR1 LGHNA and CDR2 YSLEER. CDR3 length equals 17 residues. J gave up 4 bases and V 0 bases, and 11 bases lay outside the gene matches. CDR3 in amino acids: CASSQEYDGRAMYEQYF. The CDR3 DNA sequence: TGCGCCAGCAGCCAAGAGTATGACGGGAGGGCCATGTACGAGCAGTACTTC.

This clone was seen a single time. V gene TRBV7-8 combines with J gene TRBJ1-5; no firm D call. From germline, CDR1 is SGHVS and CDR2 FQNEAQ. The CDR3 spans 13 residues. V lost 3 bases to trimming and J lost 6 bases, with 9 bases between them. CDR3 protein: CASSFAGGQPQHF. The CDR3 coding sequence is TGTGCCAGCAGCTTCGCTGGAGGTCAGCCCCAGCATTTT.

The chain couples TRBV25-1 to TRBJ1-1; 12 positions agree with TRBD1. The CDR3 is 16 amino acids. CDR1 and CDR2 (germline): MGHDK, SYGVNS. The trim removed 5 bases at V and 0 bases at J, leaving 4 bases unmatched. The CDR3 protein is CASSRDRGRVNTEAFF. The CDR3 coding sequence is TGTGCCAGCAGTCGGGACAGGGGGCGAGTGAACACTGAAGCTTTCTTT. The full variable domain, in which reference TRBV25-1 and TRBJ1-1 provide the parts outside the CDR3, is EADIYQTPRYLVIGTGKKITLECSQTMGHDKMYWYQQDPGMELHLIHYSYGVNSTEKGDLSSESTVSRIRTEHFPLTLESARPSHTSQYLCASSRDRGRVNTEAFFGQGTRLTVV.

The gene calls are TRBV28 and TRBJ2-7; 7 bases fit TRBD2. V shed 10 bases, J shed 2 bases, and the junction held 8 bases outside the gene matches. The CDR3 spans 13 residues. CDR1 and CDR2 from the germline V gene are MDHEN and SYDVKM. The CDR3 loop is CAITGTTTYEQYF. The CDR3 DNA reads TGTGCCATCACCGGGACTACCACCTACGAGCAGTACTTC.

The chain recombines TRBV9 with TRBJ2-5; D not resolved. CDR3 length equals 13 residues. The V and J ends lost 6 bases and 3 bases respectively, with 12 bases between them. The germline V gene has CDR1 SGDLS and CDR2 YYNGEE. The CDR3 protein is CASNVGGEETQYF. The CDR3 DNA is TGTGCCAGCAATGTCGGCGGTGAAGAGACCCAGTACTTC.

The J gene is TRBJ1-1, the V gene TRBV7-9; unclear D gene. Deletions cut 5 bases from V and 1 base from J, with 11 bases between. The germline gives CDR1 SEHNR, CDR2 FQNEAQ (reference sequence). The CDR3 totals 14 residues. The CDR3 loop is CASSRSAGNTEAFF. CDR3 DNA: TGTGCCAGCAGCCGATCAGCTGGGAACACTGAAGCTTTCTTT.

This CDR3 is CASTPVGGQGSYEQYF. The CDR3 region has the DNA TGTGCCAGCACCCCCGTCGGGGGACAGGGGTCCTACGAGCAGTACTTC. This rearrangement joins TRBV27 to TRBJ2-7; 10 nucleotides line up with TRBD1. Per the germline V gene, CDR1 is MNHEY and CDR2 is SMNVEV (reference sequence). The CDR3 runs to 16 residues. Germline trimming cut 7 bases from V and 1 base from J; bases unmatched to any gene: 10.

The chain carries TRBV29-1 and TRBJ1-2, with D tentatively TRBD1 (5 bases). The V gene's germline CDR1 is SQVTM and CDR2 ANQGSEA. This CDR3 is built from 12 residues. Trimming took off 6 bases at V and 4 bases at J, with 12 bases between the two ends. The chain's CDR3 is CSVGGVIYGYTF. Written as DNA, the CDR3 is TGCAGCGTCGGAGGGGTAATCTATGGCTACACCTTC. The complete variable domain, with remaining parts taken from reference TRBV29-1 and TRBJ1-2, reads SAVISQKPSRDICQRGTSLTIQCQVDSQVTMMFWYRQQPGQSLTLIATANQGSEATYESGFVIDKFPISRPNLTFSTLTVSNMSPEDSSIYLCSVGGVIYGYTFGSGTRLTVV.

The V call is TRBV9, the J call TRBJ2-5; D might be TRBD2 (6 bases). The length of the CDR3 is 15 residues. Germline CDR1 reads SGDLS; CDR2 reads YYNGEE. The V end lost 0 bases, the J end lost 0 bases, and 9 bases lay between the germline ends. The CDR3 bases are TGTGCCAGCAGCGTAGGGGACTTCTACCAAGAGACCCAGTACTTC. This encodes CASSVGDFYQETQYF.

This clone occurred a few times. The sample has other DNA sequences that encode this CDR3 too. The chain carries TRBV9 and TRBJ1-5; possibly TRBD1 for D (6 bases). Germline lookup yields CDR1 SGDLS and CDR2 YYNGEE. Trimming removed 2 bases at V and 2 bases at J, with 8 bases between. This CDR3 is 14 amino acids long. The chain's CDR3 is CASSVGGGNQPQHF. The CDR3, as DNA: TGTGCCAGCAGCGTTGGGGGCGGCAATCAGCCCCAGCATTTT.